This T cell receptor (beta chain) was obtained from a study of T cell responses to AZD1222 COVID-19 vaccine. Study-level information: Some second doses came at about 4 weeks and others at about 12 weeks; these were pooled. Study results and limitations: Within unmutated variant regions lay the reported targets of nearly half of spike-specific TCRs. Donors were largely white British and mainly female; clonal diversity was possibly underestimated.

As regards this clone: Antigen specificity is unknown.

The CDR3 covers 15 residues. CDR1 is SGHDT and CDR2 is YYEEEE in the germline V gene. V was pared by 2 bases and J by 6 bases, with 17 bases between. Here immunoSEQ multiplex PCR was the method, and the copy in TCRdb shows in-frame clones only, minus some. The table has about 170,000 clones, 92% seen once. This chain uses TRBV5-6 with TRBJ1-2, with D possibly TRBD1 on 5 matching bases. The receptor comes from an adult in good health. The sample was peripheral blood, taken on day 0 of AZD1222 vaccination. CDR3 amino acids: CASSLQGTEGHGYTF. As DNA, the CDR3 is TGTGCCAGCAGCTTACAAGGGACGGAGGGACATGGCTACACCTTC.